This T cell receptor beta chain is from a study of human T cells and chemical hapten exposure. Looking at the study overall: Weekly scalp doses of diphenylcyclopropenone were given to patients during the approximately 26-week study. Predominantly women, the patients had alopecia areata, totalis or universalis.

The time point here: pre-sensitization, week 0. The treatment here: therapeutic diphenylcyclopropenone sensitization with weekly scalp DPC. CDR1 and CDR2 (germline): MNHEY, SVGEGT. CDR3 length: 15 amino acids. V lost 2 bases, J lost 1 base, and 11 bases lay in between. TCRdb re-called the RACE reads through MiXCR, storing one row per CDR3 protein. The sample yields tens of thousands of distinct CDR3 sequences, around 7% seen once. Ten or more counts support this clonotype. The sequence came from a woman in her thirties with alopecia areata. Some clones in this sample may be carry-over from other donors' samples. V usage is TRBV6-2 or TRBV6-3 and J usage is TRBJ1-1; D is unclear. The input for sequencing was whole blood, taken in connection with sensitization to the hapten diphenylcyclopropenone (DPC). The CDR3 sequence: CASSYGVLGNTEAFF. CDR3 in DNA: TGTGCCAGCAGTTACGGGGTCTTAGGGAACACTGAAGCTTTCTTT.